Below are 2 T cell receptor beta chains sequenced from a single sample in a study of control samples from healthy donors and cancer patients. Sequencing used immunoSEQ multiplex PCR; TCRdb keeps in-frame clones, though not all of them. The table records some 140,000 clones, about nine tenths of them present only once. The sample was blood. These receptors all come from a woman younger than 45 in good health.

J is TRBJ1-1 and V is TRBV5-5; TRBD1 matches at 10 bases. Germline loops: CDR1 SGHKS, CDR2 YYEKEE (reference sequence). The CDR3 length is 14 residues. The J segment lost 5 bases and the V segment lost 3 bases, leaving 4 bases of the junction unmatched. The CDR3 region is CASSWDRGSTEAFF. CDR3 DNA sequence: TGTGCCAGCAGCTGGGACAGGGGAAGTACTGAAGCTTTCTTT. Full variable domain (remainder filled in from reference TRBV5-5 and TRBJ1-1): DAGVTQSPTHLIKTRGQQVTLRCSPISGHKSVSWYQQVLGQGPQFIFQYYEKEERGRGNFPDRFSARQFPNYSSELNVNALLLGDSALYLCASSWDRGSTEAFFGQGTRLTVV.

The chain uses TRBV7-8 and TRBJ1-3; D uncertain. V gave up 2 bases and J gave up 4 bases, with 15 bases separating them. The CDR3 runs to 16 residues. Per germline, CDR1 SGHVS and CDR2 FQNEAQ. CDR3 loop: CASSLKGPREGNTIYF. CDR3 DNA sequence: TGTGCCAGCAGCTTAAAAGGGCCACGGGAAGGAAACACCATATATTTT.